One sample yielded the 6 T cell receptor beta chains listed below, sequenced in a study of beta chain features in type 1 diabetes. The sequenced template was cDNA made from the entire isolated RNA. Method: immunoSEQ multiplex PCR; TCRdb's copy keeps in-frame clones and lacks some. The data show about 320,000 clones, with 14% seen just once and 5.5% to 7.5% held by the top ten. Sequenced material: central memory CD4+ T cells from blood. The receptors come from a man aged 25 to 40 in good health.

The rearrangement links TRBV7-9 to TRBJ1-3, with D maybe TRBD1 (5 bases). From germline, CDR1 is SEHNR and CDR2 FQNEAQ (reference sequence). The CDR3 runs to 15 residues. V was pared by 4 bases and J by 4 bases, with 14 bases between. CDR3 residues: CASSSTDNVGNTIYF. CDR3 nucleotides: TGTGCCAGCAGCTCGACAGACAACGTGGGAAACACCATATATTTT. The complete variable domain, with remaining parts taken from reference TRBV7-9 and TRBJ1-3, reads DTGVSQNPRHKITKRGQNVTFRCDPISEHNRLYWYRQTLGQGPEFLTYFQNEAQLEKSRLLSDRFSAERPKGSFSTLEIQRTEQGDSAMYLCASSSTDNVGNTIYFGEGSWLTVV.

This clone was picked up a small number of times. V and J are TRBV30 and TRBJ2-1; weak D call: TRBD2 (5 bases). Germline V gives CDR1 GTSNPN, CDR2 SVGIG (reference sequence). Trimming took 1 base from V and 10 from J, leaving 11 bases between them. CDR3 length: 12 amino acids. The CDR3 region is CAWSDVIAEQFF. As DNA, the CDR3 is TGTGCCTGGAGTGACGTTATAGCGGAGCAGTTCTTC.

V usage is TRBV11-2 and J usage is TRBJ1-3; D is undetermined. The CDR3 is 12 amino acids. Germline assignment: CDR1 SGHAT and CDR2 FQNNGV. Deletions cut 4 bases from V and 5 bases from J, with 6 bases between. The CDR3, as DNA: TGTGCCAGCAGCTCCCCCCGAAACACCATATATTTT. Translated: CASSSPRNTIYF.

Only a few counts were recorded for this clone. This chain uses TRBV7-3 with TRBJ2-5; 8 bases fit TRBD1. With 5 bases clipped from V and 5 bases from J, the junction kept 7 bases outside the gene matches. This CDR3 is built from 14 residues. The germline gives CDR1 SGHTA, CDR2 FQGTGA. The CDR3 DNA reads as TGTGCCAGCAGCGCCCGACAGGGGCAGGAGACCCAGTACTTC. The encoded protein is CASSARQGQETQYF. Complete variable domain (other parts from reference TRBV7-3 and TRBJ2-5): GAGVSQTPSNKVTEKGKYVELRCDPISGHTALYWYRQSLGQGPEFLIYFQGTGAADDSGLPNDRFFAVRPEGSVSTLKIQRTERGDSAVYLCASSARQGQETQYFGPGTRLLVL.

The chain employs TRBV6-6 and TRBJ2-2, with D uncertain. The CDR3 is 14 amino acids. Germline CDR1 reads MNHNY; CDR2 reads SVGAGI (reference sequence). The germline V and J ends were trimmed by 2 bases and 5 bases, with 9 bases remaining between them. The CDR3 nucleotides read TGTGCCAGCAGTTACACGGCAGGAACCGGGGAGCTGTTTTTT. Translation gives CASSYTAGTGELFF.

This sequence joins TRBV15 and TRBJ2-1, with 7 bases aligning to TRBD1. Trimming removed 2 bases from V and 4 bases from J; junction bases left unmatched: 5. There are 15 residues in the CDR3. CDR1 and CDR2 (germline): LNHNV, YYDKDF (reference sequence). The CDR3 loop is CATSRPGQRYNEQFF. The DNA for the CDR3 is TGTGCCACCAGCAGACCGGGACAGCGATACAATGAGCAGTTCTTC.